The clone carrying this T cell receptor beta chain was observed a handful of times. The antigen is unknown. This specimen comes from a study of T cells after yellow fever vaccination. Study outcomes and limitations: Reappearance after the booster was observed for most primary-vaccination clones (roughly 95% CD4, over 70% CD8). Just a small share of clonotypes turned up in the CD4 compartment as well as the CD8 compartment. There was a possibility that FACS-sorted repertoires contained abundant clonotypes contaminating from the bulk population.

Trimming removed 5 bases at V and 0 bases at J, with 8 bases between. Germline V gene sequence: CDR1 MNHEY, CDR2 SVGEGT. There are 13 residues in the CDR3. Production of TCR cDNA was by 5'RACE template switching, which also added a universal primer site and UMIs. TCRdb ran MiXCR on the 5' RACE reads and lists one entry per CDR3 protein. Here the sample spans around 400,000 distinct CDR3 sequences, around a tenth being singletons. Specimen: PBMCs, collected on the day of the first yellow fever vaccination. The TCR originated in a man aged 18 to 30 who received the YFV17D yellow fever vaccine. This rearrangement joins TRBV6-2 or TRBV6-3 to TRBJ2-7; no clear D. CDR3 sequence reads: CASSTTSSYEQYV. The CDR3 region has the DNA TGTGCCAGCAGTACGACATCCTCCTACGAGCAGTACGTC.